This entry features one TCR beta chain sequence. This sample was included in a study of OX40 agonist ivuxolimab in advanced cancers. Study information: The diagnoses of dose-escalation patients were hepatocellular carcinoma, melanoma, renal cell or head and neck cancer.

Assay used: immunoSEQ multiplex PCR; TCRdb lists only in-frame clones, some missing. The sample has 50,000 to 80,000 clones, around 84% seen once. The V end was cut by 7 bases, the J end by 3 bases, with 16 bases between. This CDR3 has 15 amino acids. In germline, CDR1 is MDHEN, CDR2 SYDVKM. The sample here was CD4+ or CD8+ T cells sorted from blood, taken in a trial of the OX40 agonist ivuxolimab. This TCR came from an adult with an advanced solid tumor such as melanoma, head and neck, liver or kidney cancer. The chain joins TRBV28 to TRBJ1-3, with a tentative D call TRBD1 (6 bases). The CDR3 DNA follows: TGTGCCAGCAATCCCCCAGGGGTCTATGGAAACACCATATATTTT. It codes for CASNPPGVYGNTIYF.